Listed here are 14 T cell receptor beta chains from one sample, sequenced in a study of cytomegalovirus exposure and HLA in healthy donors. The PCR contained 60 Vbeta and 13 Jbeta primers. The method was immunoSEQ multiplex PCR; TCRdb's version includes in-frame clones alone and lacks a portion of them. The table shows some 110,000 clones, with around 78% occurring only once. The sample was PBMCs. The receptors were gathered from a man aged 50-60 years in good health and CMV-seronegative.

The chain links TRBV4-3 to TRBJ2-7; possibly TRBD1 for D (6 bases). Trimming removed 2 bases at V and 3 bases at J, with 14 bases between. CDR3 size: 15 residues. Germline lookup yields CDR1 LGHNA and CDR2 YSLEER. CDR3: CASSQRARGSYEQYF. The CDR3 nucleotides read TGCGCCAGCAGCCAAAGGGCCAGGGGAAGCTACGAGCAGTACTTC.

The gene calls are TRBV12-2 and TRBJ1-6. TRBV12-2 is a pseudogene locus. This CDR3 region has 16 residues. In DNA, the CDR3 is TGTGCAAGTCGCTATAGGAACTACTCCTATAATTCACCCCTCCACTTT. Translated: CASRYRNYSYNSPLHF.

The chain uses TRBV4-3 and TRBJ1-6; D is ambiguous. V was pared by 2 bases and J by 3 bases, with 11 bases between. From germline, CDR1 is LGHNA and CDR2 YSLEER. The CDR3 has 16 residues. This chain's CDR3 is CASSQSSQFYNSPLHF. The CDR3 nucleotides are TGCGCCAGCAGCCAATCCTCACAGTTCTATAATTCACCCCTCCACTTT.

Written as DNA, the CDR3 is TGTGCCAGCAGCTTATCCCCGGGACATTGGGGCCCCTACGAGCAGTACTTC. Protein sequence: CASSLSPGHWGPYEQYF. The J gene is TRBJ2-7, the V gene TRBV11-2, with D maybe TRBD1 (6 bases). Germline assignment: CDR1 SGHAT and CDR2 FQNNGV. Trimming took 2 bases from V and 2 from J, leaving 19 bases between them. The CDR3 is made up of 17 amino acids.

The genes are TRBV13 and TRBJ2-4; 9 nucleotides align to TRBD1. Germline CDR1 PRHDT, CDR2 FYEKMQ (reference sequence). The CDR3 spans 18 residues. The trim removed 3 bases at V and 2 bases at J, leaving 11 bases unmatched. CDR3 sequence (DNA): TGTGCCAGCAGCTTCGGGACAGGGTCAGATCTGACCAAAAACATTCAGTACTTC. Protein sequence: CASSFGTGSDLTKNIQYF.

The chain joins TRBV2 to TRBJ2-1, with TRBD1 as a possible D gene (6 bases). This CDR3 comprises 15 residues. The V gene's germline CDR1 is SNHLY and CDR2 FYNNEI. Trimming took 8 bases from V and 7 from J, leaving 21 bases between them. CDR3 residues: CASGIQGLLGNEQFF. CDR3 sequence (DNA): TGTGCCAGCGGGATACAGGGCTTGCTCGGGAATGAGCAGTTCTTC.

The CDR3 DNA follows: TGTGCCAGCAGCGGCGGGTTTTACGGCTACCAGCCCCAGCATTTT. This encodes CASSGGFYGYQPQHF. The V gene is TRBV6-5, the J gene TRBJ1-5; no reliable D call. Germline assignment: CDR1 MNHEY and CDR2 SVGAGI. Trimming took 6 bases from V and 7 from J, leaving 19 bases between them. The CDR3 is made up of 15 amino acids.

The chain links TRBV7-3 to TRBJ2-3, with 8 bases identical to TRBD2. The CDR3 length is 16 residues. V dropped 1 base and J dropped 9; count of bases not matched to a gene: 12. The germline V gene encodes CDR1 SGHTA and CDR2 FQGTGA. The CDR3 DNA follows: TGTGCCAGCAGCTTAAACCCAGCGGGACTAGACGGCACGCAGTATTTT. Amino acids: CASSLNPAGLDGTQYF. Combining the CDR3 with reference TRBV7-3 and TRBJ2-3 gives the whole variable domain GAGVSQTPSNKVTEKGKYVELRCDPISGHTALYWYRQSLGQGPEFLIYFQGTGAADDSGLPNDRFFAVRPEGSVSTLKIQRTERGDSAVYLCASSLNPAGLDGTQYFGPGTRLTVL.

The V gene is TRBV7-6, the J gene TRBJ1-5; 8 nucleotides line up with TRBD1. Germline loops: CDR1 SGHVS, CDR2 FNYEAQ. The CDR3 runs to 16 residues. Germline trimming cut 5 bases from V and 6 bases from J; bases unmatched to any gene: 12. The DNA for the CDR3 is TGTGCCAGCAGCCCCGACCGGACAGGGAATCCTCAGCCCCAGCATTTT. Translated, it gives CASSPDRTGNPQPQHF. Supplemented by reference TRBV7-6 and TRBJ1-5, the full variable domain reads GAGVSQSPRYKVTKRGQDVALRCDPISGHVSLYWYRQALGQGPEFLTYFNYEAQQDKSGLPNDRFSAERPEGSISTLTIQRTEQRDSAMYRCASSPDRTGNPQPQHFGDGTRLSIL.

The rearrangement uses TRBV6-5 and TRBJ2-1; 8 nucleotides agree with TRBD2. The CDR3 sequence is 15 residues long. Germline CDR1 and CDR2: MNHEY and SVGAGI. The junction had 9 bases not matched to a gene; V was cut back by 8 bases and J by 3 bases. The DNA of the CDR3 is TGTGCCAGCGGCCCCCAGAGCGGGAGCTACAATGAGCAGTTCTTC. As protein: CASGPQSGSYNEQFF.

V and J are TRBV11-3 and TRBJ2-1, with 7 positions matching TRBD1. Trimming cost V 5 bases and J 8 bases; bases outside gene matches: 9. The V gene's germline CDR1 is SGHNT and CDR2 YENEEA. The CDR3 is 14 amino acids. CDR3: CASSQQNRGDEQFF. CDR3 sequence (DNA): TGTGCCAGCAGCCAACAGAACAGGGGAGATGAGCAGTTCTTC.

This sequence joins TRBV2 and TRBJ2-1, with 8 nucleotides matching TRBD2. In germline, CDR1 is SNHLY, CDR2 FYNNEI. After removal of 3 bases from V and 4 bases from J, the junction contained 2 bases not matched to a gene. The CDR3 has 14 amino acids. CDR3 sequence (DNA): TGTGCCAGCAGTGATCGGGGGGGATACAATGAGCAGTTCTTC. This encodes CASSDRGGYNEQFF.

The chain is built from TRBV2 and TRBJ2-1; unclear D gene. V gave up 4 bases and J gave up 4 bases, with 2 bases separating them. The length of the CDR3 is 11 residues. The germline V gene has CDR1 SNHLY and CDR2 FYNNEI. This CDR3 is CASSAYNEQFF. DNA of the CDR3: TGTGCCAGCAGTGCTTACAATGAGCAGTTCTTC.

As regards this clone: Compared with germline, one end of the junction differs, possibly owing to a read error. The rearrangement links TRBV7-9 to TRBJ2-5; TRBD2 matches at 9 bases. This CDR3 has 12 residues. The V gene's germline CDR1 is SEHNR and CDR2 FQNEAQ (reference sequence). CDR3: CSSSGGQETQYF. CDR3 in DNA: TGTTCCAGCAGCGGGGGGCAAGAGACCCAGTACTTC.